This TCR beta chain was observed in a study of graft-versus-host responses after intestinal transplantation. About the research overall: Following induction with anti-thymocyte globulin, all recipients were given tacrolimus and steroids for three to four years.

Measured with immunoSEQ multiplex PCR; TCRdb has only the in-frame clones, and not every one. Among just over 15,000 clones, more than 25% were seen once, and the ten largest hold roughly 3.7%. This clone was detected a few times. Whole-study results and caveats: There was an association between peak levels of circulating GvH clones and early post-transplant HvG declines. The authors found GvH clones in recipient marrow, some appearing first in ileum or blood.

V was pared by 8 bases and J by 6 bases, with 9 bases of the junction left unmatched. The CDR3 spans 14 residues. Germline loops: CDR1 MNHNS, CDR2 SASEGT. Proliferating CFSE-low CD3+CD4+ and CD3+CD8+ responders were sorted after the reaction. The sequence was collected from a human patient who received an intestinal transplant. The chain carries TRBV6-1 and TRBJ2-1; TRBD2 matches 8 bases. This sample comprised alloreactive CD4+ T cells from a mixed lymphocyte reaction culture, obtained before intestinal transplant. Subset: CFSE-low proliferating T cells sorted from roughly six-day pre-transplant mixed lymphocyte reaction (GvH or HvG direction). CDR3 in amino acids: CASYGGRRSNEQFF. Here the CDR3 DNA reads TGTGCCAGCTATGGCGGGAGGAGATCCAATGAGCAGTTCTTC.